This paragraph reports one T cell receptor beta chain. Self-reported history from a screening survey and questionnaire set each donor's cohort. All recovered Cohort 3 donors got two negative PCRs, got clearance, or saw symptom resolution. The data stem from a study of blood T cell repertoires in COVID-19. Study in general: Spain, Italy and the United States supplied samples that represented acute and convalescent COVID-19.

The assay was immunoSEQ multiplex PCR, and TCRdb's table has in-frame clones only and misses some. The table lists about 310,000 clones, 85% to 90% of them singletons. The clonotype originates from a woman in her 30s who had recovered from COVID-19. The sequencing sample was made of PBMCs or T cells enriched from blood (not recorded which).

The CDR3 sequence: CASSLRTGSTEAFF. The DNA of the CDR3 is TGTGCCAGCAGCCTTCGGACAGGGAGCACTGAAGCTTTCTTT. The V gene is TRBV5-5, the J gene TRBJ1-1, with 8 positions matching TRBD1. This CDR3 spans 14 amino acids. Germline CDR1 and CDR2: SGHKS and YYEKEE (reference sequence). V shed 4 bases and J 4 bases; nucleotides not matched to a gene: 6.